This T cell receptor (beta chain) was sequenced for a study of blood T cell repertoires in COVID-19. Study as a whole: Researchers got acute and convalescent COVID-19 samples from the United States, Italy and Spain. PBMCs, B-cell-depleted T cells, or T cells were the source of the cDNA or gDNA that made up the material.

Authors' data handling: Cell counts per sample came from amplifying reference gene primers. The table came from immunoSEQ multiplex PCR; TCRdb's copy has only in-frame clones and leaves some out. V and J calls and clone size come straight from that table; D and trimming were deduced from the DNA. The top ten hold around 0.67% of the sample, which has a few hundred thousand clones, 88% seen once. V shed 2 bases and J shed 4 bases, with 18 bases lying between them. The CDR3 is 16 residues long. The V gene's germline CDR1 is LNHDA and CDR2 SQIVND (reference sequence). What was sequenced was peripheral blood. This chain connects TRBV19 to TRBJ2-7; possible D gene TRBD2, 6 bases. The sequence came from a human donor in a cohort sampled during active COVID-19. CDR3 nucleotides: TGTGCCAGTAGTATAAGTGTGGGGCTAGCGCGTTACGAGCAGTACTTC. Translated, it gives CASSISVGLARYEQYF. Complete variable domain (other parts from reference TRBV19 and TRBJ2-7): DGGITQSPKYLFRKEGQNVTLSCEQNLNHDAMYWYRQDPGQGLRLIYYSQIVNDFQKGDIAEGYSVSREKKESFPLTVTSAQKNPTAFYLCASSISVGLARYEQYFGPGTRLTVT.